The clone carrying this TCR beta chain was counted only a few times. Its antigen remains unknown. This sample was included in a study of T cell repertoires in cytomegalovirus infection. TCRdb reprocessed the reads via MiXCR and lists one record per CDR3 protein. The table shows under 600,000 distinct CDR3 sequences, with approximately 15% occurring only once. Study outcomes and limitations: CMV carriers with the relevant HLA were identified by cumulative public TCR beta family frequency. Across the ex vivo response, the dominant clonotypes were HLA-C-restricted CMV-specific TCR beta clonotypes.

CDR1 and CDR2 from the germline V gene are MGHRA and YSYEKL. This CDR3 contains 15 residues. Trimming pared 0 bases from V and 2 bases from J, leaving 9 bases between. Sequences were obtained from CD8+ T cells from PBMCs. This chain connects TRBV4-1 to TRBJ2-3; no definite D call. This receptor was taken from a human donor in good health (CMV status not recorded). Some clones in this sample may be carry-over from other donors' samples. CDR3 bases: TGCGCCAGCAGCCAAGACAGGACCCCCACAGATACGCAGTATTTT. Amino acids: CASSQDRTPTDTQYF.